What follows describes a single TCR beta chain. This sequence may be a read error, since a much larger clone differs from it by one base. The data were obtained in a study of blood T cells in healthy people across ages. The use of a sample-barcoded 5' primer and a J-beta primer mix characterized a second PCR of 7 to 11 cycles. Researchers report that a template-switch adaptor with 12 random nucleotides tagged each cDNA molecule. In TCRdb, the 5' RACE reads were re-called with MiXCR into one record per CDR3 protein. The table includes fewer than 2 million distinct CDR3 sequences, approximately 40% detected once. Germline assignment: CDR1 SGHAT and CDR2 FQNNGV. The CDR3 is made up of 14 amino acids.

The sequenced material came from blood. This TCR was sampled from a human donor in good health. This chain joins TRBV11-2 and TRBJ2-5; 7 bases are shared with TRBD2. CDR3: CAGSLLGGQETQYF. CDR3 sequence (DNA): TGTGCCGGCAGCTTATTGGGGGGGCAAGAGACCCAGTACTTC.